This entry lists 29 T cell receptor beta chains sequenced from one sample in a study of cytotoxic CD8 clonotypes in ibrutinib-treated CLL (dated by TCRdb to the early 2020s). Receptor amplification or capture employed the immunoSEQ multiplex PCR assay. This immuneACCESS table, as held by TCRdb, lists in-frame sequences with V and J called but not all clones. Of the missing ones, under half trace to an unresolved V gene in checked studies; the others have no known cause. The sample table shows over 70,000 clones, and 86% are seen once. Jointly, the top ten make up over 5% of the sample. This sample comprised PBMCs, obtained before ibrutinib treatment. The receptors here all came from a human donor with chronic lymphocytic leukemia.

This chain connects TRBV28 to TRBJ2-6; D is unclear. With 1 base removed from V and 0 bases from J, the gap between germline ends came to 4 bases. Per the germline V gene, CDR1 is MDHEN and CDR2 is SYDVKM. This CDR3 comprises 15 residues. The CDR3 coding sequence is TGTGCCAGCAGTTTATACAGCTCTGGGGCCAACGTCCTGACTTTC. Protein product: CASSLYSSGANVLTF.

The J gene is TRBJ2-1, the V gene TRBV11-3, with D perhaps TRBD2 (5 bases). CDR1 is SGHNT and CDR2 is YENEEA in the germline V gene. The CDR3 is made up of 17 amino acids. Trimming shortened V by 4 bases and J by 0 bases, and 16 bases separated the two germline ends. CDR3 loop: CASSSFLALSSYNEQFF. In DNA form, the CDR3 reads TGTGCCAGCAGCTCGTTCCTAGCCCTAAGCTCCTACAATGAGCAGTTCTTC. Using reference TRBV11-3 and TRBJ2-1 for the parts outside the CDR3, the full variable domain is EAGVVQSPRYKIIEKKQPVAFWCNPISGHNTLYWYLQNLGQGPELLIRYENEEAVDDSQLPKDRFSAERLKGVDSTLKIQPAELGDSAVYLCASSSFLALSSYNEQFFGPGTRLTVL.

CDR3 amino acids: CASSLWTGSSYNEQFF. For the CDR3, the DNA is TGTGCCAGCAGCTTGTGGACAGGGAGCTCCTACAATGAGCAGTTCTTC. The chain employs TRBV5-4 and TRBJ2-1; TRBD1 matches at 8 bases. Germline V gene data show CDR1 as SGHNT and CDR2 as YYREEE (reference sequence). The CDR3 runs to 16 residues. The junction had 3 bases not matched to a gene; V was cut back by 1 base and J by 0 bases.

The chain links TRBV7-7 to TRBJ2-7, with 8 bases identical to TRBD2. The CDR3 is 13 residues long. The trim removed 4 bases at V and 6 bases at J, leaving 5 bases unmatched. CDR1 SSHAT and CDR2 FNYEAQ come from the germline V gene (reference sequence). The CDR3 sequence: CASSWTSTGEQYF. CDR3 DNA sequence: TGTGCCAGCAGCTGGACTAGCACTGGCGAGCAGTACTTC.

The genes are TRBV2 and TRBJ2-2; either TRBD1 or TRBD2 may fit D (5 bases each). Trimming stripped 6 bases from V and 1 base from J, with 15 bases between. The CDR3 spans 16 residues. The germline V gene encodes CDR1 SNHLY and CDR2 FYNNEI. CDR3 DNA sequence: TGTGCCAGCAGCGAAATCGGGACGGTGAACACCGGGGAGCTGTTTTTT. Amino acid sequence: CASSEIGTVNTGELFF. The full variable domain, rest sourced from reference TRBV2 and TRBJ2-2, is EPEVTQTPSHQVTQMGQEVILRCVPISNHLYFYWYRQILGQKVEFLVSFYNNEISEKSEIFDDQFSVERPDGSNFTLKIRSTKLEDSAMYFCASSEIGTVNTGELFFGEGSRLTVL.

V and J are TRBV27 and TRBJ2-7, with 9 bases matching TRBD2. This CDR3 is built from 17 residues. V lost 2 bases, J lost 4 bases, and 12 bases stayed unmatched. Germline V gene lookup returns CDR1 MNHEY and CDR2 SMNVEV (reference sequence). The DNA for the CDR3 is TGTGCCAGCAGTTTACGCCCTGGGACTAGCTCACGGTACGAGCAGTACTTC. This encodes CASSLRPGTSSRYEQYF.

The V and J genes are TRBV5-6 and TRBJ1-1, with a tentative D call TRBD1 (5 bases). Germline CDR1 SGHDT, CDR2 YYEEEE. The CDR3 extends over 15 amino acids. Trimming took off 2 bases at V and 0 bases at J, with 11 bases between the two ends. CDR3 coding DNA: TGTGCCAGCAGCTTCTGGGGCCTTTTGAACACTGAAGCTTTCTTT. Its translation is CASSFWGLLNTEAFF. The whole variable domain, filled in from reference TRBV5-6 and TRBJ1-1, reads DAGVTQSPTHLIKTRGQQVTLRCSPKSGHDTVSWYQQALGQGPQFIFQYYEEEERQRGNFPDRFSGHQFPNYSSELNVNALLLGDSALYLCASSFWGLLNTEAFFGQGTRLTVV.

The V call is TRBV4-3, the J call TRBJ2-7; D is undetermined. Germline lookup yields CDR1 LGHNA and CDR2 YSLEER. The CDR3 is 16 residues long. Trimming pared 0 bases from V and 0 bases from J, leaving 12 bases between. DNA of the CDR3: TGCGCCAGCAGCCAAGAAGCCTTGGGCAGCTCCTACGAGCAGTACTTC. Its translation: CASSQEALGSSYEQYF.

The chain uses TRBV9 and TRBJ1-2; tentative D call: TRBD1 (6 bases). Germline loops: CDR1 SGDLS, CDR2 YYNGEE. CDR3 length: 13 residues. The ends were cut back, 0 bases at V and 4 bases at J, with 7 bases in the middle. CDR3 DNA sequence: TGTGCCAGCAGCGTAGCACAGGGCTATGGCTACACCTTC. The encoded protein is CASSVAQGYGYTF.

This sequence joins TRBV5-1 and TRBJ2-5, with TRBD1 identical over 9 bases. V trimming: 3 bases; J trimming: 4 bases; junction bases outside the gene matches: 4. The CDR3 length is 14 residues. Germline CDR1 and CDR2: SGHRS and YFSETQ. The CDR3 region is CASSSGQGGETQYF. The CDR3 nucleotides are TGCGCCAGCAGCTCGGGACAGGGAGGAGAGACCCAGTACTTC.

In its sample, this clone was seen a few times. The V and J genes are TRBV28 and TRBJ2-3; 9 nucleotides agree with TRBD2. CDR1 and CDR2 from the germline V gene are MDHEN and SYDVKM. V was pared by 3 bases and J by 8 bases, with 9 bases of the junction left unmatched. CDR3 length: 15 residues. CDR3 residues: CASSFPGLAPITQYF. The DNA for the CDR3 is TGTGCCAGCAGTTTCCCCGGACTAGCGCCAATTACGCAGTATTTT.

CDR3 sequence reads: CASSVQGLDTQYF. DNA of the CDR3: TGTGCCAGTAGTGTACAGGGGCTGGATACGCAGTATTTT. The chain employs TRBV19 and TRBJ2-3; 7 bases fit TRBD1. Per germline, CDR1 LNHDA and CDR2 SQIVND (reference sequence). V dropped 5 bases and J dropped 6; count of bases not matched to a gene: 5. The CDR3 spans 13 residues. The complete variable domain, with remaining parts taken from reference TRBV19 and TRBJ2-3, reads DGGITQSPKYLFRKEGQNVTLSCEQNLNHDAMYWYRQDPGQGLRLIYYSQIVNDFQKGDIAEGYSVSREKKESFPLTVTSAQKNPTAFYLCASSVQGLDTQYFGPGTRLTVL.

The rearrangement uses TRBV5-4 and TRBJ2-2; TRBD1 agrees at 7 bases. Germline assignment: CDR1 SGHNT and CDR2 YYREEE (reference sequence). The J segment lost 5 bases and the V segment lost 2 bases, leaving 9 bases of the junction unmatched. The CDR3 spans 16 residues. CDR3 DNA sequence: TGTGCCAGCAGCTTAGGGGGCGCCGGGTGGACCGGGGAGCTGTTTTTT. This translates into CASSLGGAGWTGELFF.

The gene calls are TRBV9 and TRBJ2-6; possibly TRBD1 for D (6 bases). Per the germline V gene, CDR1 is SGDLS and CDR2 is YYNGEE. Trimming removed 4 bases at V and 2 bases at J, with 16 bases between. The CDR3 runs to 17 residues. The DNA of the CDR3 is TGTGCCAGCAGCTTTAGAACTTCAGGGGCTGGGGCCAACGTCCTGACTTTC. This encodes CASSFRTSGAGANVLTF.

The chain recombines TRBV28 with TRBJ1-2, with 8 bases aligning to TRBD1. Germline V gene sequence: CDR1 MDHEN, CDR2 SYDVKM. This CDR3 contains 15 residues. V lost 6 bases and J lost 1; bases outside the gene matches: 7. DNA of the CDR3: TGTGCCAGCAGACAAGACAGGGGATTTAACTATGGCTACACCTTC. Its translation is CASRQDRGFNYGYTF.

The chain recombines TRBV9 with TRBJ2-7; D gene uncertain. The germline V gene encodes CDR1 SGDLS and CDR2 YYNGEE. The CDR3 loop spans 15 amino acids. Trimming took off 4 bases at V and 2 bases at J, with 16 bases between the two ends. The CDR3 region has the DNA TGTGCCAGCAGCCCCCGATCTTTGGTAGCCTACGAGCAGTACTTC. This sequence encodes CASSPRSLVAYEQYF.

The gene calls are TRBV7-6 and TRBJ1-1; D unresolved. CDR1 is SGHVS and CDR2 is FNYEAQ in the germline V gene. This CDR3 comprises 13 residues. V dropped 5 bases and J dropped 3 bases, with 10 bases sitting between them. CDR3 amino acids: CASSVQRYTEAFF. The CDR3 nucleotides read TGTGCCAGCAGCGTCCAGAGGTACACTGAAGCTTTCTTT.

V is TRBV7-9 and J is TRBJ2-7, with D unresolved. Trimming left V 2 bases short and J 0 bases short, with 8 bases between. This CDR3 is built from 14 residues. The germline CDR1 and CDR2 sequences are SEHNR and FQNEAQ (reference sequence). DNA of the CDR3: TGTGCCAGCAGCTTACTCCCAGACTCCTACGAGCAGTACTTC. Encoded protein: CASSLLPDSYEQYF.

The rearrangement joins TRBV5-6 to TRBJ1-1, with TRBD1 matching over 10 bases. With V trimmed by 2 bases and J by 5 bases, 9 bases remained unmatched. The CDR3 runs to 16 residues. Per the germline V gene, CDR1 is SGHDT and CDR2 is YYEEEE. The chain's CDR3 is CASSLRQGAIGTEAFF. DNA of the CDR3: TGTGCCAGCAGCTTACGACAGGGGGCAATAGGGACTGAAGCTTTCTTT.

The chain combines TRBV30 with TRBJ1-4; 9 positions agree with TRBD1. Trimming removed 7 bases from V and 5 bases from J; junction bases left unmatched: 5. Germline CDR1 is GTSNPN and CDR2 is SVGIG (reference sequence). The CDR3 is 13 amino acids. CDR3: CASKDRGNEKLFF. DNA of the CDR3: TGTGCCTCAAAGGACAGGGGAAATGAAAAACTGTTTTTT.

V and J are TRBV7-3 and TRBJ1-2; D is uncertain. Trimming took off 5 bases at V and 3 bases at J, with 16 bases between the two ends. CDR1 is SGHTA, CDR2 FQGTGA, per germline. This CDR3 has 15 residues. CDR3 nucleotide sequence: TGTGCCAGCAGCCCCGCACAGTTGGAGGACTATGGCTACACCTTC. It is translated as CASSPAQLEDYGYTF.

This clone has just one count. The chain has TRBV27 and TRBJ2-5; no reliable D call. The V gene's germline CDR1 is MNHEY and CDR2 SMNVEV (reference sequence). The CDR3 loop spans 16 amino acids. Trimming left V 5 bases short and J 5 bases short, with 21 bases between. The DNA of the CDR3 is TGTGCCAGCAGTCGAGAAACCAACGGACCCAGGGAGACCCAGTACTTC. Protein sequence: CASSRETNGPRETQYF.

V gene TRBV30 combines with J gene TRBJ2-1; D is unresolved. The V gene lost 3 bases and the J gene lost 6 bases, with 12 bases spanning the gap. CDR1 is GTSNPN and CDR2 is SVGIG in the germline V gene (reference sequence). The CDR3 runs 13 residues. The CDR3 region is CAWRKAKGNEQFF. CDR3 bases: TGTGCCTGGAGAAAAGCCAAGGGCAATGAGCAGTTCTTC.

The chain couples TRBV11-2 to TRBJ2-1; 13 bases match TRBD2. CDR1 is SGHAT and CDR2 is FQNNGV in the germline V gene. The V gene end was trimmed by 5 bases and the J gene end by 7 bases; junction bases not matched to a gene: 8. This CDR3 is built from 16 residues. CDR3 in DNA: TGTGCCAGCAGCCCCATACTAGCGGGAGGGAATAATGAGCAGTTCTTC. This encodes CASSPILAGGNNEQFF.

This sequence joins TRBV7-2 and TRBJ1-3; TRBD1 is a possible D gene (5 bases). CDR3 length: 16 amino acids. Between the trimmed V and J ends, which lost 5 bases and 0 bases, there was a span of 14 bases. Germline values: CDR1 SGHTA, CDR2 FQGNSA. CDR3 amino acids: CASSPPGRRSGNTIYF. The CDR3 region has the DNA TGTGCCAGCAGCCCCCCGGGACGGCGCTCTGGAAACACCATATATTTT.

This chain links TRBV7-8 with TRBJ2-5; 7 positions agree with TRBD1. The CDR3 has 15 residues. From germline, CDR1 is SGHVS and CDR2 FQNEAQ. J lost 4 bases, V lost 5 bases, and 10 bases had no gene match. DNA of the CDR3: TGTGCCAGCAGCCCCATGGGACAGACTGGAGAGACCCAGTACTTC. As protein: CASSPMGQTGETQYF. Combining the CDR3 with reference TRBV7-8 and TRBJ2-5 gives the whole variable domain GAGVSQSPRYKVAKRGQDVALRCDPISGHVSLFWYQQALGQGPEFLTYFQNEAQLDKSGLPSDRFFAERPEGSVSTLKIQRTQQEDSAVYLCASSPMGQTGETQYFGPGTRLLVL.

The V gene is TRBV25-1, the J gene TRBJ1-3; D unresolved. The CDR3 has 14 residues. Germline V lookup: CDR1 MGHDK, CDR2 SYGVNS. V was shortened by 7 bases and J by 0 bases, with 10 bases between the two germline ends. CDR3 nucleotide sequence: TGTGCCAGCACCCTACCCAGCTCTGGAAACACCATATATTTT. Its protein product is CASTLPSSGNTIYF. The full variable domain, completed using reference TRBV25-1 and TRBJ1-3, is EADIYQTPRYLVIGTGKKITLECSQTMGHDKMYWYQQDPGMELHLIHYSYGVNSTEKGDLSSESTVSRIRTEHFPLTLESARPSHTSQYLCASTLPSSGNTIYFGEGSWLTVV.

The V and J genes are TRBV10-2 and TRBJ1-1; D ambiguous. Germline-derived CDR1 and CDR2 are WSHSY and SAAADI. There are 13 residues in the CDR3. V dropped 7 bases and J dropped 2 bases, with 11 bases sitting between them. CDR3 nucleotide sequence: TGCGCCAGCACCGAAAACTCCAACACTGAAGCTTTCTTT. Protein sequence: CASTENSNTEAFF.

CDR3 coding DNA: TGTGCCAGCAGTTCCGGGGGCGCGTCATCCTACACCTTC. This sequence encodes CASSSGGASSYTF. V and J are TRBV27 and TRBJ1-2; a possible D gene is TRBD1 (6 bases). CDR3 length: 13 amino acids. V was trimmed by 4 bases and J by 10 bases, leaving 16 bases between them. Per the germline V gene, CDR1 is MNHEY and CDR2 is SMNVEV (reference sequence).